The T cell receptor (delta chain) under discussion was sequenced for a study of gamma-delta chains in newborns, infants, children. On the study more broadly: Microbial exposure reportedly drives polyclonal innate γδ T cell expansion after birth.

TCRdb re-called the reads with CATT. Of approximately 3,000 delta-chain clones listed, roughly 1.4% are singletons. Concerning this clone itself: TCRdb attributes to this sequence the protein of a much larger clone, which differs from the DNA translation at residue 4; a read error is likely, and the protein displayed is translated from the DNA.

The TCR originated in a child who was a newborn, infant or young child, either healthy, febrile or measles-vaccinated (not recorded which). The sequencing input was blood.

The CDR3 spells CACVWGSSWDTRQMFF. The DNA of the CDR3 is TGTGCCTGTGTCTGGGGGAGCTCCTGGGACACCCGACAGATGTTTTTC. This chain joins TRDV2 and TRDJ3, with 8 positions matching TRDD3. Unmatched junction bases numbered 2, after V lost 5 bases and J lost 0 bases. CDR3 size: 16 residues. Germline V gene sequence: CDR1 GEAIGNYY, CDR2 EKD.